These T cell receptor beta chains were read from a single sample in a study of vaccination and CD4 T cells after COVID-19. TCRdb ran MiXCR on the PCR reads and lists one entry per CDR3 protein. The data show 15,000 to 20,000 distinct CDR3 sequences, about two fifths seen once. Their target antigens are unknown. Here the sequenced sample was CD4+ T cells from blood, cultured in vitro, taken after SARS-CoV-2 vaccination. These receptors all stem from a human donor who had recovered from COVID-19. The CDR3 runs from the conserved cysteine through the conserved F or W. Each record gives: V gene, clone size, J gene, D gene, CDR3 protein, CDR3 DNA. A D gene is named only where the DNA matches it firmly. Only part of the rows carry a size: once, few, many, or a class if the clone is expanded.

V: TRBV7-2; size: NA; J: TRBJ2-7; D: TRBD1; CDR3: CASSLTGGQYEQYF; DNA: TGTGCCAGCAGCTTAACAGGGGGACAGTACGAGCAGTACTTC
V: TRBV19; size: few; J: TRBJ1-5; D: NA; CDR3: CASTTSGTHQPQHF; DNA: TGTGCCAGTACCACCTCCGGGACTCATCAGCCCCAGCATTTT
V: TRBV6-1; size: NA; J: TRBJ2-1; D: NA; CDR3: CASHTYNEQFF; DNA: TGTGCCAGCCACACCTACAATGAGCAGTTCTTC
V: TRBV6-1; size: once; J: TRBJ2-7; D: NA; CDR3: CASSFRRGAGEQYF; DNA: TGTGCCAGCAGCTTTAGGCGAGGGGCGGGCGAGCAGTACTTC
V: TRBV27; size: few; J: TRBJ1-1; D: NA; CDR3: CASSLVRPAGLNTEAFF; DNA: TGTGCCAGCAGTTTAGTCCGCCCGGCGGGATTGAACACTGAAGCTTTCTTT
V: TRBV19; size: NA; J: TRBJ1-5; D: NA; CDR3: CASNVRGNQPQHF; DNA: TGTGCCAGTAATGTACGGGGAAATCAGCCCCAGCATTTT
V: TRBV7-9; size: NA; J: TRBJ2-2; D: NA; CDR3: CASSLDGGNTGELFF; DNA: TGTGCCAGCAGCTTAGACGGGGGCAACACCGGGGAGCTGTTTTTT
V: TRBV11-3; size: NA; J: TRBJ1-1; D: NA; CDR3: CASSFTGVEAFF; DNA: TGTGCCAGCAGCTTTACAGGAGTTGAAGCTTTCTTT
V: TRBV19; size: NA; J: TRBJ1-5; D: NA; CDR3: CASSEGPSNQPQHF; DNA: TGTGCCAGTAGTGAGGGACCGAGCAATCAGCCCCAGCATTTT
V: TRBV20-1; size: NA; J: TRBJ2-7; D: NA; CDR3: CSARSEGQKYEQYF; DNA: TGCAGTGCTAGGTCAGAGGGGCAAAAGTACGAGCAGTACTTC
V: TRBV2; size: NA; J: TRBJ1-1; D: TRBD1; CDR3: CASLMGQPNTEAFF; DNA: TGTGCCAGCCTCATGGGACAGCCGAACACTGAAGCTTTCTTT
V: TRBV28; size: few; J: TRBJ2-5; D: NA; CDR3: CASSKGGGQETQYF; DNA: TGTGCCAGTAGCAAAGGGGGGGGCCAAGAGACCCAGTACTTC
V: TRBV6-1; size: NA; J: TRBJ2-2; D: NA; CDR3: CASRPGTSNTGELFF; DNA: TGTGCCAGCAGACCGGGGACATCGAACACCGGGGAGCTGTTTTTT
V: TRBV7-8; size: NA; J: TRBJ2-1; D: NA; CDR3: CASTQREGFNYNEQFF; DNA: TGTGCCAGCACCCAGAGAGAAGGCTTTAACTACAATGAGCAGTTCTTC
V: TRBV7-8; size: few; J: TRBJ1-1; D: NA; CDR3: CASSPRPPGQSMNTEAFF; DNA: TGTGCCAGCAGCCCACGGCCACCGGGACAAAGCATGAACACTGAAGCTTTCTTT
V: TRBV11-3; size: NA; J: TRBJ2-4; D: TRBD1; CDR3: CASSLDGTGVKNIQYF; DNA: TGTGCCAGCAGCTTAGATGGGACAGGGGTCAAAAACATTCAGTACTTC
V: TRBV10-1; size: NA; J: TRBJ2-7; D: TRBD2; CDR3: CASSDRAGGKPEQYF; DNA: TGCGCCAGCAGTGACCGAGCGGGAGGGAAACCCGAGCAGTACTTC
V: TRBV7-2; size: NA; J: TRBJ1-1; D: TRBD1; CDR3: CASSQRTGLRAEAFF; DNA: TGTGCCAGCAGCCAACGGACAGGGTTAAGGGCTGAAGCTTTCTTT
V: TRBV30; size: NA; J: TRBJ1-5; D: TRBD1; CDR3: CAWSGTGVQPQHF; DNA: TGTGCCTGGAGTGGGACAGGGGTTCAGCCCCAGCATTTT
V: TRBV20-1; size: few; J: TRBJ2-1; D: NA; CDR3: CSARVVSYNEQFF; DNA: TGCAGTGCTAGAGTCGTGAGCTACAATGAGCAGTTCTTC
V: TRBV20-1; size: NA; J: TRBJ1-1; D: NA; CDR3: CRPLVGGADTEAFF; DNA: TGCAGACCTTTAGTGGGGGGGGCTGACACTGAAGCTTTCTTT
V: TRBV7-2; size: NA; J: TRBJ1-1; D: NA; CDR3: CASSSPGGATEAFF; DNA: TGTGCCAGCAGCTCCCCCGGGGGCGCAACTGAAGCTTTCTTT
V: TRBV2; size: NA; J: TRBJ1-6; D: NA; CDR3: CASKMGTGYNSPLHF; DNA: TGTGCCAGCAAAATGGGGACCGGGTATAATTCACCCCTCCACTTT
V: TRBV5-1; size: NA; J: TRBJ1-1; D: NA; CDR3: CASSLEVNTEAFF; DNA: TGCGCCAGCAGCTTGGAAGTAAACACTGAAGCTTTCTTT
V: TRBV6-1; size: NA; J: TRBJ1-6; D: NA; CDR3: CASRRTLTQPNNSPLHF; DNA: TGTGCCAGCAGACGAACTCTGACCCAGCCTAATAATTCACCCCTCCACTTT
V: TRBV2; size: NA; J: TRBJ2-7; D: TRBD1; CDR3: CASSSNGQGAEEQYF; DNA: TGTGCCAGCAGTTCGAACGGACAGGGGGCTGAGGAGCAGTACTTC
V: TRBV7-2; size: few; J: TRBJ1-6; D: NA; CDR3: CASSLLPGLNNSPLHF; DNA: TGTGCCAGCAGCTTACTTCCAGGGCTAAATAATTCACCCCTCCACTTT
V: TRBV6-5; size: few; J: TRBJ1-2; D: NA; CDR3: CASSYSSSGYTF; DNA: TGTGCCAGCAGTTACAGCAGCTCTGGCTACACCTTC
V: TRBV7-9; size: medium-sized; J: TRBJ1-5; D: TRBD1; CDR3: CASSLDRGGQPQHF; DNA: TGTGCCAGCAGCTTAGACAGGGGGGGTCAGCCCCAGCATTTT
V: TRBV7-2; size: NA; J: TRBJ1-2; D: NA; CDR3: CASSFRGKEYGYTF; DNA: TGTGCCAGCAGCTTTAGGGGCAAAGAATATGGCTACACCTTC
V: TRBV7-6; size: once; J: TRBJ2-7; D: NA; CDR3: CASSQDGTYEQYF; DNA: TGTGCCAGCAGCCAGGACGGAACCTACGAGCAGTACTTC
V: TRBV15; size: NA; J: TRBJ2-3; D: NA; CDR3: CATSIGSTDTQYF; DNA: TGTGCCACCAGCATTGGTAGCACAGATACGCAGTATTTT
V: TRBV6-1; size: NA; J: TRBJ1-1; D: NA; CDR3: CASRSQGTPNTEAFF; DNA: TGTGCCAGCAGAAGTCAGGGGACCCCGAACACTGAAGCTTTCTTT
V: TRBV19; size: few; J: TRBJ1-6; D: NA; CDR3: CASSIRTGDNSPLHF; DNA: TGTGCCAGTAGTATTCGGACGGGCGATAATTCACCCCTCCACTTT
V: TRBV20-1; size: NA; J: TRBJ2-7; D: NA; CDR3: CSARVPQGQYF; DNA: TGCAGTGCTCGAGTCCCCCAGGGGCAGTACTTC
V: TRBV20-1; size: few; J: TRBJ2-7; D: TRBD2; CDR3: CSASLPSGRRSYEQYF; DNA: TGCAGTGCTAGCTTGCCTAGCGGGAGAAGGTCCTACGAGCAGTACTTC
V: TRBV20-1; size: few; J: TRBJ1-5; D: NA; CDR3: CSASPVGAGNQPQHF; DNA: TGCAGTGCCAGCCCCGTGGGGGCAGGCAATCAGCCCCAGCATTTT
V: TRBV30; size: NA; J: TRBJ2-5; D: NA; CDR3: CAWSGDRWQETQYF; DNA: TGTGCCTGGAGTGGCGACAGGTGGCAAGAGACCCAGTACTTC
V: TRBV11-2; size: few; J: TRBJ1-5; D: NA; CDR3: CASSSGLLSNQPQHF; DNA: TGTGCCAGCAGCTCGGGACTCCTTAGCAATCAGCCCCAGCATTTT
V: TRBV10-3; size: NA; J: TRBJ2-7; D: TRBD2; CDR3: CAISGGTSGVEDEQYF; DNA: TGTGCCATCAGTGGGGGGACTAGCGGGGTTGAGGACGAGCAGTACTTC
V: TRBV7-2; size: NA; J: TRBJ2-3; D: TRBD1; CDR3: CASSLRQGEDTQYF; DNA: TGTGCCAGCAGCTTGAGACAGGGGGAAGATACGCAGTATTTT
V: TRBV19; size: NA; J: TRBJ2-5; D: TRBD1; CDR3: CASSLRQGVSRETQYF; DNA: TGTGCCAGTAGTCTCCGACAGGGAGTCTCGAGGGAGACCCAGTACTTC
V: TRBV12-3/TRBV12-4; size: NA; J: TRBJ2-2; D: NA; CDR3: CASSRDRTGELFF; DNA: TGTGCCAGCAGCCGGGACCGCACCGGGGAGCTGTTTTTT
V: TRBV7-6; size: NA; J: TRBJ2-5; D: TRBD2; CDR3: CASSLLAGGQETQYF; DNA: TGTGCCAGCAGCTTACTAGCGGGGGGGCAGGAGACCCAGTACTTC
V: TRBV29-1; size: few; J: TRBJ1-2; D: NA; CDR3: CSVELTGYGYTF; DNA: TGCAGCGTTGAACTCACGGGCTATGGCTACACCTTC
V: TRBV7-9; size: NA; J: TRBJ2-3; D: TRBD1; CDR3: CASSFGTGALSTDTQYF; DNA: TGTGCCAGCAGCTTCGGGACAGGGGCCCTTAGCACAGATACGCAGTATTTT
V: TRBV6-1; size: NA; J: TRBJ2-3; D: TRBD2; CDR3: CASSRGLAGGESDTQYF; DNA: TGTGCCAGCAGTCGGGGACTAGCGGGGGGCGAGTCAGATACGCAGTATTTT
V: TRBV7-3; size: NA; J: TRBJ2-6; D: TRBD1; CDR3: CASSLGQGLGANVLTF; DNA: TGTGCCAGCAGCTTAGGACAGGGGCTTGGGGCCAACGTCCTGACTTTC
V: TRBV6-5; size: NA; J: TRBJ2-1; D: NA; CDR3: CASSYRAASYNEQFF; DNA: TGTGCCAGCAGTTATAGGGCGGCCAGCTACAATGAGCAGTTCTTC
V: TRBV27; size: NA; J: TRBJ2-1; D: NA; CDR3: CASSFRPGVSYNEQFF; DNA: TGTGCCAGCAGTTTCCGTCCGGGAGTAAGCTACAATGAGCAGTTCTTC
V: TRBV5-1; size: NA; J: TRBJ2-5; D: TRBD2; CDR3: CASSLGLAGGYETQYF; DNA: TGCGCCAGCAGCTTGGGACTAGCGGGGGGTTACGAGACCCAGTACTTC
V: TRBV4-3; size: NA; J: TRBJ1-1; D: NA; CDR3: CASSQDRDGTRLF; DNA: TGCGCCAGCAGCCAAGATCGGGATGGAACCCGGCTCTTT